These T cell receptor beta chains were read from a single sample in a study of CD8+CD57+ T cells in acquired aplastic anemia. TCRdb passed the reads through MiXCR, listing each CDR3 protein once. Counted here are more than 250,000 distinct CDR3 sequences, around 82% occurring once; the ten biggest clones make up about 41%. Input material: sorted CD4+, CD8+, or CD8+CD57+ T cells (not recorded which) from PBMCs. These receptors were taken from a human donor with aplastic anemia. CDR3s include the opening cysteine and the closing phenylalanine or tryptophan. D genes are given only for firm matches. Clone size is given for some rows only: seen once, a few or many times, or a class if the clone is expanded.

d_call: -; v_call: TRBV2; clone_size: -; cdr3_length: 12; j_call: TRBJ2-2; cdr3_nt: TGTGCCAGCAGCTTAGTACCCGGGGATACGTTTTTT; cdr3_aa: CASSLVPGDTFF
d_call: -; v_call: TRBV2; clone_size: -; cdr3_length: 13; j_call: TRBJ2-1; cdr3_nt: TGTGCCAGCAGTGATGTGGGGATCCATACGCAGTTCTTC; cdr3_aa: CASSDVGIHTQFF
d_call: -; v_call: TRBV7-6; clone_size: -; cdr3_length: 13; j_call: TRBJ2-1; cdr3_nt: TGTGCCAGCAGCGCCGGGACCCAGAATGAGCAGTTCTTC; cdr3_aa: CASSAGTQNEQFF
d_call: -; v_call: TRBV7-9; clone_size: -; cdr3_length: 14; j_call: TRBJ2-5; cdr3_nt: TGTGCCAGCAGCTTAGGGGCCTACGAGCAGTACTTTGAGTTC; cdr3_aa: CASSLGAYEQYFEF
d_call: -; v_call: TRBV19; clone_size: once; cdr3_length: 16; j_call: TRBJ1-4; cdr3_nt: TGTGCCAGTAGTGGGACCGGGGGGAGACAAAATGAAAAACTGTTTTTT; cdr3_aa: CASSGTGGRQNEKLFF
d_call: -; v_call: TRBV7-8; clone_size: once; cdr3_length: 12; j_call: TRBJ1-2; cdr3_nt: TGTGCCAGCAGCGCTAGTCCCGGCGGGTACACCTTC; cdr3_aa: CASSASPGGYTF
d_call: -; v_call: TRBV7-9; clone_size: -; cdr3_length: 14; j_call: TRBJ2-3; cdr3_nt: TGTGCCAGCAGCTTACAGGGAGGCGCCGGGAGCGAGTATTTT; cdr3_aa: CASSLQGGAGSEYF
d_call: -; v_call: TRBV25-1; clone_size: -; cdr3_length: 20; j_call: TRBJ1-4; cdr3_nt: TGTGCCAGCAGTGAATATAGCTTCGGACGAGGGGGTGCCGAGAACGAAAAACTGTTTTTT; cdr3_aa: CASSEYSFGRGGAENEKLFF
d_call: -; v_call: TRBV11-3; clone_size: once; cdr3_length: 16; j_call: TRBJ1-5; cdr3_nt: TGTGCCAGCAGCGTAGATCTGACAAATAGCAATCAGCCCCAGCATTTT; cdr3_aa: CASSVDLTNSNQPQHF
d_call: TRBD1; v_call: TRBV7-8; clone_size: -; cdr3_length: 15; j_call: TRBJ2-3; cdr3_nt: TGTGCCAGCAGCTTAGCGGGACAGCGCGCAGAGACGCATTATTTT; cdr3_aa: CASSLAGQRAETHYF
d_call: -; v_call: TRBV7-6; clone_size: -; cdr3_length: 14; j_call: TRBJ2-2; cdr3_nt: TGTGCTAGCAGCAGACGCTCAGACACCGGGGAGCTGTTTTTT; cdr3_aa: CASSRRSDTGELFF
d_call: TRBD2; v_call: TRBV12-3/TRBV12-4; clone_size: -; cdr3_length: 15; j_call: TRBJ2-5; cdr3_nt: TGTGCCAGCACATTGACGACTAGCGGGGTGGAGACCCAGTACTTC; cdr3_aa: CASTLTTSGVETQYF
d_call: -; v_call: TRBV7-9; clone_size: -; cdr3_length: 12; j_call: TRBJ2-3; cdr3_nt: TGTGCCAGCAGCTTAGGGTCAGGCAGGAACTATTTT; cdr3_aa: CASSLGSGRNYF
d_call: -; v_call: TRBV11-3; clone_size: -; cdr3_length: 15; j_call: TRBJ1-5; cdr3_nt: TGTGCCAGCAGCTTGGGGGAGGGCGACAATCAGCCCCAGCATTTT; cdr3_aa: CASSLGEGDNQPQHF
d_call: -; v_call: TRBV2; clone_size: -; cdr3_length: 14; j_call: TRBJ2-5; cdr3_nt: TGTGCCACCAGTGATGGCTCCAGCCAAGAGACCCGGTACTTC; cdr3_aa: CATSDGSSQETRYF
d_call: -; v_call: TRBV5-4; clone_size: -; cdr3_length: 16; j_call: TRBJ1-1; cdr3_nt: TGTGCCAGCAGCACAAGACAAAGACTCATGAACACTGAAGCTTTCTTT; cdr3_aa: CASSTRQRLMNTEAFF
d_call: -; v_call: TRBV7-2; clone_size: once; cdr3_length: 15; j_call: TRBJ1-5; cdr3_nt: TGTGCCAGCAGGGTAGGGACCGCAGATAAGCAGTATTTTCATTTT; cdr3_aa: CASRVGTADKQYFHF
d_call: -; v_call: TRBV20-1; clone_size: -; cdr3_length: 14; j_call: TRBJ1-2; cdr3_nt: TGCAGTGCTAGTTGGATCCCAGGGAACTATGGCTACACCTTC; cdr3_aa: CSASWIPGNYGYTF
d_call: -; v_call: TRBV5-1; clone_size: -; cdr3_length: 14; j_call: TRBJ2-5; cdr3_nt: TGTGCCACCAGCCGCCTTAGAGACCACGAGACCCAGTACTTC; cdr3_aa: CATSRLRDHETQYF
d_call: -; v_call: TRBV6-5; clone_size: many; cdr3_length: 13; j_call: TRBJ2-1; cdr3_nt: TGTGCCAGCAGTTACACCCCCACTAATGAGCAGTTCTTC; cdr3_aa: CASSYTPTNEQFF
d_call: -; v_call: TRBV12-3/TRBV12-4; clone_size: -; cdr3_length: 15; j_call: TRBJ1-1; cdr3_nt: TGTGCCAGCAGTCCCCTTAGCGGGGCGGGCACTGAAGCTTTCTTT; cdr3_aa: CASSPLSGAGTEAFF
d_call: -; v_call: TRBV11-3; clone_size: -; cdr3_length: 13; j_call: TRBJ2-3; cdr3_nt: TGTGCCAGCAGGTTAGAGCTGACAGGTACGCAGTATTTT; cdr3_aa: CASRLELTGTQYF
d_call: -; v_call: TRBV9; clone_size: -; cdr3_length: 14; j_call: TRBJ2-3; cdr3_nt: TGTGCCAGCAGCTTAGGGTCAGATACGCAGTCGCAGGATTTT; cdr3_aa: CASSLGSDTQSQDF
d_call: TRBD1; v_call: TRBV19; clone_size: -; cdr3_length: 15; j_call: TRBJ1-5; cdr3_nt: TGTGCCAGTAGTATAGAGCACAGGGGTTACCAGCCCCAGCATTTT; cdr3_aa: CASSIEHRGYQPQHF
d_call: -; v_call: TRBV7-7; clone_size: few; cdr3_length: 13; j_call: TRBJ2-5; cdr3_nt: TGTGCCGTTCTTGGGGGGGCTGGGGAGACCCAGTACTTC; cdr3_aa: CAVLGGAGETQYF
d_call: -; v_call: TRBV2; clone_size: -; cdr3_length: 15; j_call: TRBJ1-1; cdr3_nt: TGTGCCAGCAGCGACGATCTGAAAGACAGATACGAAGCTTTCTTT; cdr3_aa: CASSDDLKDRYEAFF
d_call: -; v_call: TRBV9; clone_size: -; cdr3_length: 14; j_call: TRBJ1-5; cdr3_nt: TGTGCCAGCAGCCTCTGGGCTAGCGGGGATACGCAGCATTTT; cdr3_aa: CASSLWASGDTQHF
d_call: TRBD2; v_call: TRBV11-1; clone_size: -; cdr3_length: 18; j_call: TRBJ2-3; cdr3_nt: TGTGCCAGCAGCTATCGGGCTAGCGGGGGAGGAGGGCCAGATACGCAGTATTTT; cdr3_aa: CASSYRASGGGGPDTQYF
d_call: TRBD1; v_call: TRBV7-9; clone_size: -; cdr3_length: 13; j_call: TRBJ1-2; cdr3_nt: TGTGCCGGACAGGTGGCCAGGGAGACCGGCTACACCTGG; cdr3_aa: CAGQVARETGYTW
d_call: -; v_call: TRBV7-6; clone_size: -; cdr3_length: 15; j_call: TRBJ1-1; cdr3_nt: TGTGCCAGCAGCTTAGGCGGTTCATGCATCGCTGAGCAGTTCTTT; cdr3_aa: CASSLGGSCIAEQFF
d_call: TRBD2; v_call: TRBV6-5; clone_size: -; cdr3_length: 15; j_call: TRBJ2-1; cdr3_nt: TGTGCCAGCAGTTACTTGTCTAGCGGAAGCGATGAGCAGTTCTTC; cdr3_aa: CASSYLSSGSDEQFF
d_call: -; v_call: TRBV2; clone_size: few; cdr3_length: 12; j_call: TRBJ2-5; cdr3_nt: TGTGCCAGCATGGGGGGCGGTGAGACCCAGTACTTC; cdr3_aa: CASMGGGETQYF
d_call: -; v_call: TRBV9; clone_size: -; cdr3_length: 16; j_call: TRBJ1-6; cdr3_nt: TGTGCCAGCGGAGTGGCTGGGAACATTCAGTATTTCCCCCTCCACTTT; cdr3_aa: CASGVAGNIQYFPLHF
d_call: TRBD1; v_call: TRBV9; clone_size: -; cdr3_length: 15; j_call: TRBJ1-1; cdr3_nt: TGTGCCAGCAGCTTAGGGCGGACGGGGACAGATACAGCTTTCTTT; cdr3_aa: CASSLGRTGTDTAFF
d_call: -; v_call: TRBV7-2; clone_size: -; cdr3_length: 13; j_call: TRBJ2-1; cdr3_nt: TGTGCCAGCAGCTCCGGGGTTACGGCCGGTCAGTTCTTC; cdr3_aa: CASSSGVTAGQFF
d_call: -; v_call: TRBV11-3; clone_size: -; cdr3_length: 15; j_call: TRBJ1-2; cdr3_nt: TGTGCCAGCAGCTTAGAACGGAGAGCCGACTATGGCTACACCTTC; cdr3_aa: CASSLERRADYGYTF
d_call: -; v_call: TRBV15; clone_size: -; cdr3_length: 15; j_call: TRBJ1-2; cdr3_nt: TGCGCCAGCAGCATGGCAGCCGGCCTCGACTACGGCCACAACTTC; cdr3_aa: CASSMAAGLDYGHNF
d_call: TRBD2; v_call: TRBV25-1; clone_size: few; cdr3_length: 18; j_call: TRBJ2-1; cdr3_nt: TGTGCCAGCAGTGCTAGAGCACCCTTAGCGGGACTGTCGAATGAGCAGTTCTTC; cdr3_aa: CASSARAPLAGLSNEQFF
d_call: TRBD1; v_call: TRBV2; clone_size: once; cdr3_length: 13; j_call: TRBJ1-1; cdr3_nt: TGTGCCAGCAGGGGACAGGGGAGGACTGAAGCTTTCTTT; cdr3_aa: CASRGQGRTEAFF
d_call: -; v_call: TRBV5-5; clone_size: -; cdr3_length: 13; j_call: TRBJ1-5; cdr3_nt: TGTGCCAGCAGCTGGGACGTATCTCAGCCCCAGCATTTT; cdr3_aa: CASSWDVSQPQHF